This TCR beta chain was sequenced during a study of shared clonotypes between healthy human individuals. Looking at the study overall: Aged 18 to 49, the donors were a couple of women and a few men. Study-wide results and limits: The sole specimen, blood, was sampled, and tissue repertoires likely differ.

The CDR3 loop spans 12 amino acids. The V gene's germline CDR1 is SGHVS and CDR2 FQNEAQ. V gave up 1 base and J gave up 4 bases, with 4 bases separating them. Data came from immunoSEQ multiplex PCR; TCRdb stores just in-frame clones and leaves some out. The sample has 400,000 to 550,000 clones, 70% to 80% seen once. To note about this clone: The antigen is unknown.

The donors, healthy adults who were HIV-negative, had experienced no recent acute infections or vaccinations. For unsorted samples, genomic DNA was extracted from 80 million to 100 million PBMCs. The sample was PBMCs. The gene calls are TRBV7-8 and TRBJ1-2; D unresolved. The receptor comes from a woman between 40 and 50 years old in good health. Some clones in this sample may be carry-over from other donors' samples. CDR3 in amino acids: CASSLDSYGYTF. For the CDR3, the DNA is TGTGCCAGCAGCTTAGACTCCTATGGCTACACCTTC.